This TCR beta chain was captured in a study of blood T cells in healthy people across ages. Turning to the study itself: Template-switching capture recovered about one barcoded beta molecule per two T cells. Study conclusions and caveats: The study could not conclusively compare naive and antigen-experienced cells, given its unsorted PBMCs. There was a strong correlation between TCR beta diversity and naive T cell percentage.

Aged about 6 to 95, donors were systemically healthy Caucasians from Russia. A note on this clonotype: The antigen remains undetermined.

A second PCR of 7 to 11 cycles used a sample-barcoded 5' primer and a J-beta primer mix. TCRdb processed the 5' RACE reads anew with MiXCR; each CDR3 protein has one entry. Of about 680,000 distinct CDR3 sequences listed, roughly 50% are singletons. Germline CDR1 and CDR2: KGHDR and SFDVKD. Trimming pared 4 bases from V and 6 bases from J, leaving 12 bases between. The CDR3 contains 13 residues. The chain employs TRBV24-1 and TRBJ2-7, with D perhaps TRBD1 (6 bases). Sequenced material: blood. This clonotype was sampled from a woman aged 55-70 years in good health. As DNA, the CDR3 is TGTGCCACCAGTGACATAAACAGGGTCGAGCAGTACTTC. This translates into CATSDINRVEQYF.